This T cell receptor (beta chain) was documented in a study of T cells after posttransplantation cyclophosphamide. Study-wide findings and caveats: After PTCy, TRB diversity resembled that of CNI/methotrexate controls.

CDR1 and CDR2 from the germline V gene are ENHRY and SYGVKD. CDR3 length equals 16 residues. Trimming cost V 0 bases and J 1 base; bases outside gene matches: 6. This clone was picked up many times. The antigen is not known. Busulfan-fludarabine conditioning, marrow transplant, and cyclophosphamide on days +3 and +4 were administered. Sequenced by immunoSEQ multiplex PCR; TCRdb stores in-frame clones only, minus some. The specimen has around 24,000 clones, none found just once. The sample here was PBMCs, taken after allogeneic stem cell transplant with posttransplant cyclophosphamide. The TCR comes from a male patient in his late teens or twenties who received an allogeneic stem cell transplant from a related donor, was CMV-positive, and had no GVHD. Some T cells may be the graft donor's. The V call is TRBV10-3, the J call TRBJ2-7; 7 bases fit TRBD2. In DNA, the CDR3 is TGTGCCATCAGTGAGTCAGCGGGGCCGCGTTCCTACGAGCAGTACTTC. It yields the protein CAISESAGPRSYEQYF.